The next 19 T cell receptor beta chains were all read from a single sample in a study of cytomegalovirus exposure and HLA in healthy donors. This PCR relied on a set of 60 Vbeta primers and 13 Jbeta primers. Sequencing was performed with immunoSEQ multiplex PCR; in TCRdb, only in-frame clones are kept and a portion is missing. This sample yields 70,000 to 95,000 clones, of which 84% are seen a single time; about 5.6% belongs to the top ten. Sequencing was performed on PBMCs. These receptors were collected from a woman between 18 and 29 years old in good health and CMV-seropositive.

This clone was counted only a few times. One end of the junction is discordant with germline, which a read error may explain. The chain joins TRBV7-7 to TRBJ2-1; the D is unclear. Germline CDR1 and CDR2: SSHAT and FNYEAQ (reference sequence). The CDR3 contains 13 residues. The CDR3 sequence is CASSSGLGDEQFF. DNA for the CDR3: TGTGCTAGCAGCTCGGGTCTTGGCGATGAGCAGTTCTTC.

The V call is TRBV2, the J call TRBJ2-3; D might be TRBD2 (6 bases). Germline V CDR1 and CDR2: SNHLY, FYNNEI. The CDR3 is 13 amino acids. Trimming pared 3 bases from V and 4 bases from J, leaving 8 bases between. CDR3 in amino acids: CASSDRRADTQYF. CDR3 nucleotide sequence: TGTGCCAGCAGTGACAGGAGGGCAGATACGCAGTATTTT.

The chain has TRBV27 and TRBJ1-6; D not resolved. Per germline, CDR1 MNHEY and CDR2 SMNVEV (reference sequence). V lost 6 bases and J lost 0, with 18 bases in between. The length of the CDR3 is 18 residues. CDR3 coding DNA: TGTGCCAGCAGCCCCGATCAGCGCCTGAGCTCCTATAATTCACCCCTCCACTTT. It is translated as CASSPDQRLSSYNSPLHF.

This chain uses TRBV19 with TRBJ1-2, with D hard to call. V gave up 7 bases and J gave up 7 bases, with 16 bases separating them. CDR1 LNHDA and CDR2 SQIVND come from the germline V gene (reference sequence). This CDR3 has 13 amino acids. The CDR3 protein is CASTPEGRGGYTF. The CDR3 DNA is TGTGCCAGTACCCCGGAGGGTCGTGGTGGCTACACCTTC.

The chain couples TRBV4-1 to TRBJ1-2; D is perhaps TRBD1 (6 bases). CDR3 length: 14 amino acids. Deletions cut 4 bases from V and 1 base from J, with 10 bases between. Germline values: CDR1 MGHRA, CDR2 YSYEKL. In DNA form, the CDR3 reads TGCGCCAGCAGCCCCCAGGGGATTAACTATGGCTACACCTTC. It specifies CASSPQGINYGYTF.

The gene calls are TRBV6-6 and TRBJ1-2; D gene ambiguous. The V gene's germline CDR1 is MNHNY and CDR2 SVGAGI (reference sequence). The CDR3 runs to 10 residues. With 4 bases removed from V and 7 bases from J, the gap between germline ends came to 4 bases. For the CDR3, the DNA is TGTGCCAGCAGTTTGAGTGGCTACACCTTC. This sequence encodes CASSLSGYTF.

The chain has TRBV30 and TRBJ1-5; no definite D call. Trimming took 4 bases from V and 2 from J, leaving 9 bases between them. The CDR3 length is 13 residues. From germline, CDR1 is GTSNPN and CDR2 SVGIG (reference sequence). The CDR3 nucleotides are TGTGCCTGGAACCCCGGGGGCAATCAGCCCCAGCATTTT. Translation gives CAWNPGGNQPQHF.

This chain connects TRBV15 to TRBJ2-7; no reliable D call. The CDR3 spans 13 residues. Trimming shortened V by 0 bases and J by 2 bases, and 5 bases separated the two germline ends. Germline V gene data show CDR1 as LNHNV and CDR2 as YYDKDF (reference sequence). The CDR3 sequence: CATSRDHAYEQYF. The CDR3 DNA reads TGTGCCACCAGCAGAGATCATGCCTACGAGCAGTACTTC.

The chain is built from TRBV18 and TRBJ2-7, with no clear D. Trimming removed 1 base at V and 5 bases at J, with 12 bases between. Germline CDR1 reads KGHSH; CDR2 reads LQKENI. This CDR3 is 14 amino acids long. CDR3 nucleotide sequence: TGTGCCAGCTCACCACGGTCAGACTTAGACGAGCAGTACTTC. It yields the protein CASSPRSDLDEQYF.

The chain combines TRBV25-1 with TRBJ1-1, with 10 bases fitting TRBD1. The CDR3 is 14 amino acids. Trimming at V came to 6 bases and at J to 8 bases, leaving 9 bases not matched to a gene. The germline V gene encodes CDR1 MGHDK and CDR2 SYGVNS. The CDR3 coding sequence is TGTGCCAGCAGCCCCCGGGACAGGGGACTAGAAGCTTTCTTT. Its translation: CASSPRDRGLEAFF.

The chain carries TRBV7-9 and TRBJ2-1; 8 bases match TRBD1. The V gene end was trimmed by 0 bases and the J gene end by 0 bases; junction bases not matched to a gene: 7. The CDR3 extends over 18 amino acids. Germline V gene lookup returns CDR1 SEHNR and CDR2 FQNEAQ (reference sequence). The CDR3 DNA reads TGTGCCAGCAGCTTAGCTGGGACAGGCCTACGCTCCTACAATGAGCAGTTCTTC. It translates to CASSLAGTGLRSYNEQFF.

The gene calls are TRBV5-4 and TRBJ2-2; D possibly corresponds to TRBD1 (6 bases). CDR3 length: 10 amino acids. Germline V gene lookup returns CDR1 SGHNT and CDR2 YYREEE (reference sequence). The germline V and J ends were trimmed by 10 bases and 6 bases, with 7 bases remaining between them. CDR3 sequence: CAPGAGELFF. The CDR3 DNA reads as TGTGCCCCAGGGGCCGGGGAGCTGTTTTTT.

V is TRBV2 and J is TRBJ2-3; maybe TRBD2 (6 bases). V was clipped by 6 bases and J by 2 bases, with 12 bases between them. CDR3 length: 14 amino acids. Looked up from germline, CDR1 is SNHLY and CDR2 is FYNNEI. Here the CDR3 DNA reads TGTGCCAGCAGAATAGCGGAGTCCACAGATACGCAGTATTTT. Its protein product is CASRIAESTDTQYF.

This clone was observed a single time. The chain has TRBV28 and TRBJ2-3; 10 bases match TRBD2. This CDR3 is built from 15 residues. V shed 6 bases and J 8 bases; nucleotides not matched to a gene: 11. The V gene's germline CDR1 is MDHEN and CDR2 SYDVKM. CDR3 nucleotide sequence: TGTGCCAGCAGCGGACCAGCGGGAGGGGTTGGTACGCAGTATTTT. Protein product: CASSGPAGGVGTQYF.

The chain combines TRBV5-1 with TRBJ2-2; the match to TRBD2 covers 7 bases. The length of the CDR3 is 17 residues. Looked up from germline, CDR1 is SGHRS and CDR2 is YFSETQ. J gave up 0 bases and V 3 bases, and 8 bases lay outside the gene matches. CDR3 in amino acids: CASSWTVAGANTGELFF. CDR3 nucleotides: TGCGCCAGCAGCTGGACCGTAGCGGGTGCGAACACCGGGGAGCTGTTTTTT.

This sequence joins TRBV29-1 and TRBJ1-5, with a tentative D call TRBD1 (5 bases). Per the germline V gene, CDR1 is SQVTM and CDR2 is ANQGSEA. The V end lost 5 bases, the J end lost 2 bases, and 16 bases lay between the germline ends. The CDR3 is made up of 15 amino acids. The CDR3 protein is CSVLIGGLGNQPQHF. DNA for the CDR3: TGCAGCGTTCTTATCGGGGGTTTGGGCAATCAGCCCCAGCATTTT.

The chain's CDR3 is CATSGGSGTEAFF. The CDR3 bases are TGCGCCACCTCTGGCGGAAGTGGCACTGAAGCTTTCTTT. The chain recombines TRBV5-1 with TRBJ1-1; no clear D gene. The germline V and J ends were trimmed by 9 bases and 4 bases, with 16 bases remaining between them. The CDR3 contains 13 residues. Looked up from germline, CDR1 is SGHRS and CDR2 is YFSETQ.

The rearrangement links TRBV9 to TRBJ2-2; 9 bases line up with TRBD2. Germline V lookup: CDR1 SGDLS, CDR2 YYNGEE. The CDR3 runs 17 residues. After removal of 0 bases from V and 7 bases from J, the junction contained 10 bases not matched to a gene. The CDR3 bases are TGTGCCAGCAGCGTAGGACTTAGCGGGAGTTCCGTCGGGGAGCTGTTTTTT. Its translation is CASSVGLSGSSVGELFF.

The rearrangement joins TRBV5-1 to TRBJ1-4, with 8 bases aligning to TRBD1. Per the germline V gene, CDR1 is SGHRS and CDR2 is YFSETQ. The V segment lost 4 bases and the J segment 5 bases; nucleotides outside the gene matches: 19. The CDR3 totals 19 residues. In DNA, the CDR3 is TGCGCCAGCAGCCCCCCTGAGGGGTCAGGGGGCTTCCCAAATGAAAAACTGTTTTTT. Amino acids: CASSPPEGSGGFPNEKLFF.